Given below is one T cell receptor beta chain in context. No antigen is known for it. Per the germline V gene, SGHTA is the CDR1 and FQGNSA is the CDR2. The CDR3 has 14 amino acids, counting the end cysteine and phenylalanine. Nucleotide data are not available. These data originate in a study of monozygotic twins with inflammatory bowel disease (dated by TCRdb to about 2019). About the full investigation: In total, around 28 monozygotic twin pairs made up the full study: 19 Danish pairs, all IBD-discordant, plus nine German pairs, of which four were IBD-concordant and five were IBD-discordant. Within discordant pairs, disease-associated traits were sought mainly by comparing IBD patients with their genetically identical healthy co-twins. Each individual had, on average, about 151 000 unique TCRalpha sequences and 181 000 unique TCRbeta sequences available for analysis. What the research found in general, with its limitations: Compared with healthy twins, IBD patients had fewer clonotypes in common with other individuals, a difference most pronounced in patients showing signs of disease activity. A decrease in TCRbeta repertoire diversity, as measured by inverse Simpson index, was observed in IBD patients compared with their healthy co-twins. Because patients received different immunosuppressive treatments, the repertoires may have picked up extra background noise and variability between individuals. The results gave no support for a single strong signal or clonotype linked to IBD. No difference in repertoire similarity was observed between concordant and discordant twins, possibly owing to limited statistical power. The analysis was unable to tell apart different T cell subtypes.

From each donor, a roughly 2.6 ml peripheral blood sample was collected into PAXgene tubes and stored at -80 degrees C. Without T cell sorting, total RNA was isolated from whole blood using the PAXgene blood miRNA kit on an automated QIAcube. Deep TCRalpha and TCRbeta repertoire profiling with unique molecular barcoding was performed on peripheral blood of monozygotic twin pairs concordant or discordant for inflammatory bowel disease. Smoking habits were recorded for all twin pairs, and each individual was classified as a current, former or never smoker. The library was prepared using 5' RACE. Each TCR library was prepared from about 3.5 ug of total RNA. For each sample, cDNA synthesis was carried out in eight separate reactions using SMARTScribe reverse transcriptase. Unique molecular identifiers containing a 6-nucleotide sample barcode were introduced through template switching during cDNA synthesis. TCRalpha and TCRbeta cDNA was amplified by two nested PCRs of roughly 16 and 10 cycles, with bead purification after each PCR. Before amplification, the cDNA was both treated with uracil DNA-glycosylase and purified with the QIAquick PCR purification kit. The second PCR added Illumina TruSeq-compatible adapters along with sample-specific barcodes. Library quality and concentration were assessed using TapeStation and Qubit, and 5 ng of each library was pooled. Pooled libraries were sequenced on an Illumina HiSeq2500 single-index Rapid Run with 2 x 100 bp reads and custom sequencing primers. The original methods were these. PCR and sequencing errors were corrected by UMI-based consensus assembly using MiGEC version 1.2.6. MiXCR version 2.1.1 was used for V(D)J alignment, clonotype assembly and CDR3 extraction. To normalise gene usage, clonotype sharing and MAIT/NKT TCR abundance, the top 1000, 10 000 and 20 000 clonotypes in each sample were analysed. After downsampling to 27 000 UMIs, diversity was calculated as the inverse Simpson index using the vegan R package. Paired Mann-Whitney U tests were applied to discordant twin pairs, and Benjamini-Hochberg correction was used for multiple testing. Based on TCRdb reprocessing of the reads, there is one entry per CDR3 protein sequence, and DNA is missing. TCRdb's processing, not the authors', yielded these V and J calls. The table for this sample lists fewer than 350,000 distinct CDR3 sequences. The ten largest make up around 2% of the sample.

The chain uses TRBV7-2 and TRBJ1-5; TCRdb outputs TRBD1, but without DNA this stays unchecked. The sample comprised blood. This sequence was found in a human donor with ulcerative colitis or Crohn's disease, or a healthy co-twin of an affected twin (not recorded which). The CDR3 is CASSRDRGGQPQHF.